These 30 T cell receptor beta chains share one sample of origin, sequenced in a study of OX40 agonist ivuxolimab in advanced cancers. The assay was immunoSEQ multiplex PCR, and TCRdb's table has in-frame clones only and misses some. The sample has some 45,000 clones; 65% to 90% are singletons. The sample in question was CD4+ or CD8+ T cells sorted from blood, obtained in a trial of the OX40 agonist ivuxolimab. Receptors were obtained from an adult with an advanced solid tumor such as melanoma, head and neck, liver or kidney cancer.

This chain connects TRBV6-5 to TRBJ1-1, with 10 bases aligning to TRBD1. Germline V lookup: CDR1 MNHEY, CDR2 SVGAGI. The V segment lost 8 bases and the J segment 2 bases; nucleotides outside the gene matches: 5. The CDR3 extends over 14 amino acids. The CDR3 loop reads CASGRTGGNTEAFF. The CDR3 DNA is TGTGCCAGCGGACGGACAGGGGGAAACACTGAAGCTTTCTTT.

The V and J genes are TRBV6-5 and TRBJ1-1; D unclear. The CDR3 is 13 residues long. Per the germline V gene, CDR1 is MNHEY and CDR2 is SVGAGI. Trimming left V 0 bases short and J 8 bases short, with 10 bases between. The CDR3 sequence is CASSYSGQEEAFF. In nucleotides, the CDR3 is TGTGCCAGCAGTTACTCTGGGCAGGAGGAAGCTTTCTTT.

The rearrangement uses TRBV6-1 and TRBJ1-5, with no clear D. This CDR3 is built from 13 residues. Germline CDR1 MNHNS, CDR2 SASEGT. The V end was cut by 3 bases, the J end by 4 bases, with 7 bases between. CDR3 loop: CASSDRENQPQHF. The CDR3 nucleotides read TGTGCCAGCAGTGACCGGGAGAATCAGCCCCAGCATTTT.

This clone was observed once. Here the CDR3 DNA reads TGTGCCAGCAGCGTAGAGGGGGGCCCAGCCAAAAACATTCAGTACTTC. This gives the protein CASSVEGGPAKNIQYF. The gene calls are TRBV9 and TRBJ2-4; D is perhaps TRBD1 or TRBD2 (6 bases each). The CDR3 runs to 16 residues. V was trimmed by 0 bases and J by 0 bases, leaving 10 bases between them. CDR1 SGDLS and CDR2 YYNGEE come from the germline V gene.

The V gene is TRBV5-1, the J gene TRBJ2-3; TRBD1 agrees at 8 bases. Looked up from germline, CDR1 is SGHRS and CDR2 is YFSETQ. CDR3 length: 15 residues. J was trimmed by 2 bases and V by 4 bases; bases with no gene match: 6. CDR3: CASSADRADTDTQYF. The CDR3 region has the DNA TGCGCCAGCAGCGCGGACAGGGCCGACACAGATACGCAGTATTTT.

This chain links TRBV6-5 with TRBJ1-1; D possibly corresponds to TRBD1 (5 bases). The germline V and J ends were trimmed by 6 bases and 5 bases, with 7 bases remaining between them. The CDR3 extends over 11 amino acids. The germline V gene encodes CDR1 MNHEY and CDR2 SVGAGI. The CDR3 spells CASRWGTEAFF. CDR3 nucleotides: TGTGCCAGCAGGTGGGGGACTGAAGCTTTCTTT.

V and J are TRBV5-1 and TRBJ2-3; 9 bases are a match to TRBD2. This CDR3 is 15 amino acids long. Germline trimming cut 8 bases from V and 2 bases from J; bases unmatched to any gene: 9. Germline V lookup: CDR1 SGHRS, CDR2 YFSETQ. The CDR3 DNA reads TGCGCCAGTCGAGGACTAGCGATGTCCACAGATACGCAGTATTTT. Translation gives CASRGLAMSTDTQYF.

This clone was seen only once. V is TRBV18 and J is TRBJ1-2, with D possibly being TRBD1 (5 bases). This CDR3 is built from 16 residues. The V end lost 0 bases, the J end lost 0 bases, and 11 bases lay between the germline ends. Germline V gene lookup returns CDR1 KGHSH and CDR2 LQKENI. The CDR3 region has the DNA TGTGCCAGCTCACCACCTCCCGGGGGAGCTAACTATGGCTACACCTTC. Protein product: CASSPPPGGANYGYTF.

This clone has just one count. In the same sample, other DNA sequences code for this CDR3. This chain links TRBV6-1 with TRBJ2-7; perhaps TRBD1 as D (5 bases). The CDR3 consists of 14 residues. V was trimmed by 6 bases and J by 7 bases, leaving 19 bases between them. CDR1 and CDR2 (germline): MNHNS, SASEGT. CDR3 sequence reads: CASSPSRTTGEQYF. The CDR3 nucleotides read TGTGCCAGCAGCCCATCACGGACCACAGGAGAGCAGTACTTC.

The chain is built from TRBV4-3 and TRBJ1-1; D not certain. The CDR3 length is 13 residues. Trimming took off 5 bases at V and 6 bases at J, with 13 bases between the two ends. CDR1 is LGHNA and CDR2 is YSLEER in the germline V gene. CDR3 in amino acids: CASSDQAGAEAFF. The CDR3, as DNA: TGCGCCAGCAGCGACCAGGCGGGAGCTGAAGCTTTCTTT.

V and J are TRBV7-3 and TRBJ2-3; D remains ambiguous. CDR1 and CDR2 from the germline V gene are SGHTA and FQGTGA. Trimming pared 4 bases from V and 4 bases from J, leaving 9 bases between. This CDR3 is 13 amino acids long. In DNA form, the CDR3 reads TGTGCCAGCAGCTACCTACAGTCAGATACGCAGTATTTT. This encodes CASSYLQSDTQYF.

Remarks on this clone: Other DNA sequences of this sample code for an identical CDR3. This chain connects TRBV19 to TRBJ2-7, with TRBD1 matching 9 bases. This CDR3 comprises 14 residues. Germline V lookup: CDR1 LNHDA, CDR2 SQIVND (reference sequence). After removal of 7 bases from V and 2 bases from J, the junction contained 6 bases not matched to a gene. CDR3 DNA sequence: TGTGCCAGTAACAACAGGGGGCTGACCTACGAGCAGTACTTC. Translating it yields CASNNRGLTYEQYF.

This clone was counted between two and nine times. The V call is TRBV6-6, the J call TRBJ1-2; D may be TRBD1 (5 bases). Germline lookup yields CDR1 MNHNY and CDR2 SVGAGI (reference sequence). V lost 6 bases and J lost 4, with 12 bases in between. The length of the CDR3 is 13 residues. The CDR3 loop reads CASRGRRGYGYTF. The CDR3 DNA sequence: TGTGCCAGCAGGGGGCGACGTGGCTATGGCTACACCTTC.

The rearrangement links TRBV18 to TRBJ2-4; a weak D match, TRBD2 (6 bases). CDR1 and CDR2 (germline): KGHSH, LQKENI. Trimming took off 2 bases at V and 2 bases at J, with 10 bases between the two ends. The CDR3 sequence is 15 residues long. CDR3 in DNA: TGTGCCAGCTCACCAGCGGGGAATCCCAAAAACATTCAGTACTTC. Translating it yields CASSPAGNPKNIQYF.

The rearrangement links TRBV7-9 to TRBJ2-5, with TRBD2 identical over 9 bases. The CDR3 has 16 amino acids. Trimming at V came to 0 bases and at J to 5 bases, leaving 7 bases not matched to a gene. Germline lookup yields CDR1 SEHNR and CDR2 FQNEAQ (reference sequence). The CDR3 DNA follows: TGTGCCAGCAGCTTAGCCGTGCGGGAGGGCCTTGAGACCCAGTACTTC. It codes for CASSLAVREGLETQYF. The full variable domain, with the rest looked up from reference TRBV7-9 and TRBJ2-5, is DTGVSQNPRHKITKRGQNVTFRCDPISEHNRLYWYRQTLGQGPEFLTYFQNEAQLEKSRLLSDRFSAERPKGSFSTLEIQRTEQGDSAMYLCASSLAVREGLETQYFGPGTRLLVL.

This clone was recorded a few times. V usage is TRBV7-9 and J usage is TRBJ2-7, with TRBD2 matching 8 bases. The junction had 9 bases not matched to a gene; V was cut back by 2 bases and J by 0 bases. This CDR3 is built from 17 residues. CDR1 and CDR2 from the germline V gene are SEHNR and FQNEAQ (reference sequence). CDR3 region: CASSLIHGGGSSYEQYF. The DNA for the CDR3 is TGTGCCAGCAGCTTAATCCACGGGGGGGGTTCCTCCTACGAGCAGTACTTC.

The chain has TRBV21-1 and TRBJ2-5; TRBD1, the table's D call, was not compared with the DNA. TRBV21-1 corresponds to a pseudogene. The CDR3 sequence is 16 residues long. CDR3 bases: TGTGCCAGCAGCAAATTGCAGGGACAGGAGAAAGAGATCCAGTACTTC. It encodes CASSKLQGQEKEIQYF.

Only a few counts were recorded for this clone. V and J are TRBV10-3 and TRBJ2-7, with D tentatively TRBD2 (6 bases). Trimming cost V 4 bases and J 3 bases, with 16 bases left between them. The CDR3 is 15 residues long. CDR1 ENHRY and CDR2 SYGVKD come from the germline V gene. In DNA form, the CDR3 reads TGTGCCATCAGTGGAGGACGGGAGACCGTCTACGAGCAGTACTTC. It translates to CAISGGRETVYEQYF.

This clone was counted only a few times. V and J are TRBV30 and TRBJ2-7; D not certain. The V gene lost 7 bases and the J gene lost 3 bases, with 10 bases spanning the gap. This CDR3 contains 11 residues. CDR1 is GTSNPN and CDR2 is SVGIG in the germline V gene (reference sequence). DNA for the CDR3: TGTGCCTTCGGTGGGAACTACGAGCAGTACTTC. Protein product: CAFGGNYEQYF.

The chain combines TRBV7-8 with TRBJ2-7; 11 positions agree with TRBD2. Per the germline V gene, CDR1 is SGHVS and CDR2 is FQNEAQ. The CDR3 length is 16 residues. V gave up 6 bases and J gave up 6 bases; unmatched junction bases: 13. Here the CDR3 DNA reads TGTGCCAGCAGTAAGCAAATTAGCGGGAGGGCAGGCGAGCAGTACTTC. Translated, it gives CASSKQISGRAGEQYF.

The chain employs TRBV4-1 and TRBJ2-3; TRBD1 agrees at 8 bases. This CDR3 contains 15 residues. J lost 6 bases, V lost 3 bases, and 8 bases had no gene match. CDR1 is MGHRA and CDR2 is YSYEKL in the germline V gene. The CDR3 loop reads CASSQADRGTDTQYF. CDR3 bases: TGCGCCAGCAGCCAGGCCGACAGGGGTACGGATACGCAGTATTTT.

J is TRBJ2-5 and V is TRBV7-6; 10 nucleotides match TRBD2. Germline V lookup: CDR1 SGHVS, CDR2 FNYEAQ. The junction had 5 bases not matched to a gene; V was cut back by 3 bases and J by 4 bases. There are 15 residues in the CDR3. CDR3 in amino acids: CASSFHRLAGETQYF. CDR3 sequence (DNA): TGTGCCAGCAGCTTTCATAGACTAGCGGGAGAGACCCAGTACTTC.

This clone has only a few counts. The rearrangement uses TRBV6-5 and TRBJ2-2, with a weak D call TRBD2 (5 bases). The CDR3 runs to 14 residues. From germline, CDR1 is MNHEY and CDR2 SVGAGI. V dropped 6 bases and J dropped 3 bases, with 11 bases sitting between them. The CDR3 DNA sequence: TGTGCCAGCAGGAGGGAGTCGGACACCGGGGAGCTGTTTTTT. Translated: CASRRESDTGELFF.

V is TRBV19 and J is TRBJ2-3, with 11 bases aligning to TRBD2. Trimming at V came to 4 bases and at J to 6 bases, leaving 9 bases not matched to a gene. This CDR3 is 16 amino acids long. CDR1 is LNHDA, CDR2 SQIVND, per germline (reference sequence). The CDR3 here is CASSTQGLAEWDTQYF. CDR3 DNA sequence: TGTGCCAGTAGTACCCAGGGACTAGCGGAGTGGGATACGCAGTATTTT. Combining the CDR3 with reference TRBV19 and TRBJ2-3 gives the whole variable domain DGGITQSPKYLFRKEGQNVTLSCEQNLNHDAMYWYRQDPGQGLRLIYYSQIVNDFQKGDIAEGYSVSREKKESFPLTVTSAQKNPTAFYLCASSTQGLAEWDTQYFGPGTRLTVL.

This chain uses TRBV9 with TRBJ2-5, with D perhaps matching TRBD1 or TRBD2 (6 bases each). The end of the DNA is better explained by TRBJ2-7, so the J call may be wrong. Germline V gene sequence: CDR1 SGDLS, CDR2 YYNGEE. The CDR3 extends over 15 amino acids. Here the CDR3 reads CASSVVGGGIYEQYF. CDR3 in DNA: TGTGCCAGCAGCGTAGTCGGGGGCGGGATATACGAGCAGTACTTC.

The V gene is TRBV4-2, the J gene TRBJ2-7; 14 nucleotides match TRBD2. CDR1 and CDR2 (germline): LGHNA, YNFKEQ. J lost 12 bases, V lost 4 bases, and 8 bases had no gene match. The CDR3 spans 14 residues. The CDR3: CASSPGGTSGRVYF. CDR3 in DNA: TGTGCCAGCAGCCCCGGAGGGACTAGCGGGAGAGTGTACTTC.

The chain carries TRBV19 and TRBJ2-5; 8 bases line up with TRBD2. Unmatched junction bases numbered 7, after V lost 10 bases and J lost 6 bases. Looked up from germline, CDR1 is LNHDA and CDR2 is SQIVND (reference sequence). The CDR3 runs 12 residues. In DNA, the CDR3 is TGTGCCACCTCGGGGGGGTTGAAGACCCAGTACTTC. It translates to CATSGGLKTQYF.

The gene calls are TRBV27 and TRBJ2-1; D is ambiguous. From germline, CDR1 is MNHEY and CDR2 SMNVEV (reference sequence). The CDR3 is 16 residues long. V was trimmed by 3 bases and J by 1 base, leaving 13 bases between them. The CDR3 reads CASSFPSATSYNEQFF. DNA for the CDR3: TGTGCCAGCAGTTTCCCCTCTGCTACTTCCTACAATGAGCAGTTCTTC.

This chain uses TRBV19 with TRBJ2-1; D is ambiguous. V was trimmed by 8 bases and J by 5 bases, leaving 7 bases between them. CDR1 and CDR2 (germline): LNHDA, SQIVND (reference sequence). The CDR3 has 11 amino acids. CDR3: CASSRNNEQFF. As DNA, the CDR3 is TGTGCCAGTTCCCGGAACAATGAGCAGTTCTTC.

The chain carries TRBV29-1 and TRBJ1-1; D is perhaps TRBD1 (5 bases). CDR1 and CDR2 from the germline V gene are SQVTM and ANQGSEA. V lost 2 bases, J lost 0 bases, and 7 bases lay in between. The CDR3 length is 13 residues. Here the CDR3 DNA reads TGCAGCGTTGAACGGGGGGTGAACACTGAAGCTTTCTTT. This translates into CSVERGVNTEAFF.